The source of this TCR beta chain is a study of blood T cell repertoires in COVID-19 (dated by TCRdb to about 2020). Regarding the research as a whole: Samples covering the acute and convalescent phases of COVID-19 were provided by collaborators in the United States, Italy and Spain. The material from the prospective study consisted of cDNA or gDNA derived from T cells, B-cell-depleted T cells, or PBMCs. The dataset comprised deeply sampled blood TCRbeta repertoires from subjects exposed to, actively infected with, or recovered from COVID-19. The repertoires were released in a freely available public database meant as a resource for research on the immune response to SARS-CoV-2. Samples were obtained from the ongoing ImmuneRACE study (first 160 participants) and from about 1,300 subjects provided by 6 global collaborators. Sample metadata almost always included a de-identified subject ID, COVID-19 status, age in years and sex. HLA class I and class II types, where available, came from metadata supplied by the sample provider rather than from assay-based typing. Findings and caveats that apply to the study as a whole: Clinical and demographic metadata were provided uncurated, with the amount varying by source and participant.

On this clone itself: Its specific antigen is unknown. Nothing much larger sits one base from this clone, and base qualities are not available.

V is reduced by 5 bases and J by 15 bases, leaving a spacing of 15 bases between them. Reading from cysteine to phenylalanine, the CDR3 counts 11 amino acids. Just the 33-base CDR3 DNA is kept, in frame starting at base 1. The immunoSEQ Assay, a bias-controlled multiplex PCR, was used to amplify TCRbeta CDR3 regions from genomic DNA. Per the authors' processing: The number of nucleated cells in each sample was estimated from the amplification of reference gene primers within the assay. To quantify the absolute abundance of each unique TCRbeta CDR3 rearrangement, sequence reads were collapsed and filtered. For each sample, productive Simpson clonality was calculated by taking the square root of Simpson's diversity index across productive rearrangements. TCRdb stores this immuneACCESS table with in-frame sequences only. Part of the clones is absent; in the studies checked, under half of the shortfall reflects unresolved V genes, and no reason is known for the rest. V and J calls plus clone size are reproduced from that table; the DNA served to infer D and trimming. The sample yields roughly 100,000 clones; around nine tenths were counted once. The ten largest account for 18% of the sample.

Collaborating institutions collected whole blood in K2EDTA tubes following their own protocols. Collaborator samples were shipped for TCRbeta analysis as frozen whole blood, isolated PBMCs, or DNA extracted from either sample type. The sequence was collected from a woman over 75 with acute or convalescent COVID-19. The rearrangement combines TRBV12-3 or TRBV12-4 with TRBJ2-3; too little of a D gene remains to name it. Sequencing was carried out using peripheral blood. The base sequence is TGTGCCAGCAGTGACTTAGCCGTCCGATATTTT. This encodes CASSDLAVRYF.